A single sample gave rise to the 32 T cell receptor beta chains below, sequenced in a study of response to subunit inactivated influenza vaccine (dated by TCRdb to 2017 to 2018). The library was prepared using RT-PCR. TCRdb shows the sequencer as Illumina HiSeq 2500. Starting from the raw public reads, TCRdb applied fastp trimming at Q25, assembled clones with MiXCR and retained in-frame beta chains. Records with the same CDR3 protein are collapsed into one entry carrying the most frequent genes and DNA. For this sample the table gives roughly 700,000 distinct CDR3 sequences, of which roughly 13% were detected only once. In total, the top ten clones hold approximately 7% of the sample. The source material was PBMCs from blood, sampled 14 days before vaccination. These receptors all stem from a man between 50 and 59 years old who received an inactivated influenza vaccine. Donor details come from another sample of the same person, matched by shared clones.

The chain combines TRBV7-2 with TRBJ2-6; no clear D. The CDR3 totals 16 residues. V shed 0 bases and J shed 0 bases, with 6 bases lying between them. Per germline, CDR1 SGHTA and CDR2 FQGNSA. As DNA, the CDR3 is TGTGCCAGCAGCTTAGCTTACGTCTCTGGGGCCAACGTCCTGACTTTC. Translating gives CASSLAYVSGANVLTF.

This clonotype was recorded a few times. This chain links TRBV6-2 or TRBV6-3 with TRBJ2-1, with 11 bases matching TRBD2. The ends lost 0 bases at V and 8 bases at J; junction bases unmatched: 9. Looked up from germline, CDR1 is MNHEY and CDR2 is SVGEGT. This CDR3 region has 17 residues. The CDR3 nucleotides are TGTGCCAGCAGTTACTCGAATAGTAGCGGGAGGGTCTATGAGCAGTTCTTC. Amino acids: CASSYSNSSGRVYEQFF.

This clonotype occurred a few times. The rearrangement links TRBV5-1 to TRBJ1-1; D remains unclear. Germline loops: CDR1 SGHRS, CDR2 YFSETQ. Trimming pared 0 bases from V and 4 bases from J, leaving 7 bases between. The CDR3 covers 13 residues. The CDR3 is CASSLGVPTEAFF. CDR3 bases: TGCGCCAGCAGCTTGGGGGTTCCCACTGAAGCTTTCTTT. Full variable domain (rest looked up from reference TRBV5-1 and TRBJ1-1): KAGVTQTPRYLIKTRGQQVTLSCSPISGHRSVSWYQQTPGQGLQFLFEYFSETQRNKGNFPGRFSGRQFSNSRSEMNVSTLELGDSALYLCASSLGVPTEAFFGQGTRLTVV.

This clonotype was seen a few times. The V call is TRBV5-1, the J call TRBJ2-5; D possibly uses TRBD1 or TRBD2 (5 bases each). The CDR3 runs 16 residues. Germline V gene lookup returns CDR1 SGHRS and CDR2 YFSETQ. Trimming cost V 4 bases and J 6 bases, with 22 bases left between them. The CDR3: CASSPPPMGVLKTQYF. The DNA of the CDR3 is TGCGCCAGCAGCCCCCCTCCCATGGGGGTTTTGAAGACCCAGTACTTC.

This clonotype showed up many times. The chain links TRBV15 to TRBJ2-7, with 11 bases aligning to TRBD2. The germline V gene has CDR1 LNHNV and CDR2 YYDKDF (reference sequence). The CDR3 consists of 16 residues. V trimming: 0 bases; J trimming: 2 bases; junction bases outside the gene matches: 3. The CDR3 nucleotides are TGTGCCACCAGCAGAGAAGTACTAGCGGGAGCCTACGAGCAGTACTTC. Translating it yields CATSREVLAGAYEQYF.

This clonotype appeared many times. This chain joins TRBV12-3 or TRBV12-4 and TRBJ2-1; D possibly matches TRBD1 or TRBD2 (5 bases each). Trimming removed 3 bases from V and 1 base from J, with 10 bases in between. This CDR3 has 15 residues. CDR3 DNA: TGTGCCAGCAGTTTCTGGGGGAGTTCCTACAATGAGCAGTTCTTC. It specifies CASSFWGSSYNEQFF.

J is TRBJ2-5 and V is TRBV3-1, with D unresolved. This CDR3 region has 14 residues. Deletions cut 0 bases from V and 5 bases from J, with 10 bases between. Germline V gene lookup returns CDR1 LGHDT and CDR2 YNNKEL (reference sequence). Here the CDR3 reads CASSQDTTSETQYF. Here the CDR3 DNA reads TGTGCCAGCAGCCAAGATACGACGTCGGAGACCCAGTACTTC.

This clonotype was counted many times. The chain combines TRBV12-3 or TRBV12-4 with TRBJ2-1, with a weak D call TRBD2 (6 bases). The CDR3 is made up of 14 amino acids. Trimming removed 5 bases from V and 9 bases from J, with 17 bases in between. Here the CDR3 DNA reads TGTGCCAGCAGTAACCACCGGGACTCGGGTGAGCAGTTCTTC. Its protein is CASSNHRDSGEQFF.

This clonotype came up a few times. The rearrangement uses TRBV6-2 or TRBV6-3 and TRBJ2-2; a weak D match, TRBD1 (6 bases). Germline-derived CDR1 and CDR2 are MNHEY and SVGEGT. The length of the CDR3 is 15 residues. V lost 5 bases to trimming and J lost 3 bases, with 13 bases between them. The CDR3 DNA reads TGTGCCAGCAGTAGAGTGGGGGCCGACACCGGGGAGCTGTTTTTT. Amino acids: CASSRVGADTGELFF.

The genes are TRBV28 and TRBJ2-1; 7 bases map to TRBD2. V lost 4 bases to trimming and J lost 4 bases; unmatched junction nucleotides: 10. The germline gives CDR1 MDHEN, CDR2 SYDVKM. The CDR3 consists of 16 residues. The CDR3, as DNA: TGTGCCAGCAGTTCGCCTACTAGCGTCCCTTACAATGAGCAGTTCTTC. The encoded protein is CASSSPTSVPYNEQFF.

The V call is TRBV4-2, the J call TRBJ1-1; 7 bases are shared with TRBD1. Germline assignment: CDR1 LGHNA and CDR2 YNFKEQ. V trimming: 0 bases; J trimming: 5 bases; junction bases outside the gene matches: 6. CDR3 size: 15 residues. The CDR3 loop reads CASSQDPTGKTEAFF. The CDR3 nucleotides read TGTGCCAGCAGCCAAGATCCGACAGGGAAAACTGAAGCTTTCTTT.

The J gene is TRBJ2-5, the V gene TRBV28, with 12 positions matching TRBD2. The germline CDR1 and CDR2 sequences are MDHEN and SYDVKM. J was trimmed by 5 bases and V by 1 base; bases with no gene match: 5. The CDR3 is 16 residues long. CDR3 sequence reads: CASSLLGLAGAETQYF. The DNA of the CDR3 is TGTGCCAGCAGTTTATTGGGACTAGCGGGTGCTGAGACCCAGTACTTC.

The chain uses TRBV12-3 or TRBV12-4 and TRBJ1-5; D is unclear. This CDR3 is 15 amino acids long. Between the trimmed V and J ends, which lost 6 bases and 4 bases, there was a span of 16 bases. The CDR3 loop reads CASRYSFGVNQPQHF. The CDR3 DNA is TGTGCCAGCAGGTACTCCTTCGGGGTTAATCAGCCCCAGCATTTT.

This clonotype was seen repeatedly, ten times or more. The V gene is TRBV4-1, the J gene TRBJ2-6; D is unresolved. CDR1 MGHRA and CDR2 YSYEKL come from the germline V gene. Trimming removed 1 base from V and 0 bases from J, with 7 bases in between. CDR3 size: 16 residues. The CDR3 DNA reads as TGCGCCAGCAGCCAAGTCAGGAGCTCTGGGGCCAACGTCCTGACTTTC. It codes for CASSQVRSSGANVLTF.

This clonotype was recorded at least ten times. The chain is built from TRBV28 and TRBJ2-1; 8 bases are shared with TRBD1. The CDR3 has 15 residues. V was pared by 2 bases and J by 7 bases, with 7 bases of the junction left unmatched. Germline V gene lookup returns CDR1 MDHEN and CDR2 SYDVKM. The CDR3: CASSLLTGGSNEQFF. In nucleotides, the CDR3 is TGTGCCAGCAGTTTACTCACAGGGGGTTCTAATGAGCAGTTCTTC.

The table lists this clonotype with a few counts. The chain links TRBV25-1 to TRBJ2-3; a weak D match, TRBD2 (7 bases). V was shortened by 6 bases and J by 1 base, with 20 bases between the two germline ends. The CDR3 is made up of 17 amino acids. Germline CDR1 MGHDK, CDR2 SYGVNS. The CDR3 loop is CASRPYRGAQGTDTQYF. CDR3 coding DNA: TGTGCCAGCAGGCCCTATCGGGGGGCCCAGGGCACAGATACGCAGTATTTT.

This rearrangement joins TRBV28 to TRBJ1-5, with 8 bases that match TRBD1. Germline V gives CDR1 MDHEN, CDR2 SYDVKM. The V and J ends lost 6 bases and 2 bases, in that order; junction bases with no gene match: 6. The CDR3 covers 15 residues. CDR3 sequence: CASRKQGVGNQPQHF. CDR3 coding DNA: TGTGCCAGCAGAAAACAGGGGGTGGGCAATCAGCCCCAGCATTTT.

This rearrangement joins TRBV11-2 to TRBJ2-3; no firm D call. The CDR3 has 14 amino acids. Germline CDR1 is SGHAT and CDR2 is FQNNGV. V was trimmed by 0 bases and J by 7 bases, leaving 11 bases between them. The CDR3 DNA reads TGTGCCAGCAGCTTAGATGATGGCCCACATACGCAGTATTTT. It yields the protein CASSLDDGPHTQYF.

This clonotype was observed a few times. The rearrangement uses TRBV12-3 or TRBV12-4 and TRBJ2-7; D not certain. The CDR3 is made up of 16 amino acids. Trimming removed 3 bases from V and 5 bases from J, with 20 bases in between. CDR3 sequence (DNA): TGTGCCAGCAGTTTCGCCCCGCTGGGCCTAGTCCACGAGCAGTACTTC. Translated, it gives CASSFAPLGLVHEQYF.

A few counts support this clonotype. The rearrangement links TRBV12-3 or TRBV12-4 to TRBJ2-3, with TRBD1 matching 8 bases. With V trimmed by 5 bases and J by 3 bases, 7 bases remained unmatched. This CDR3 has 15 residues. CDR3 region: CASSPRTGWTDTQYF. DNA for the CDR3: TGTGCCAGCAGTCCCAGGACAGGGTGGACAGATACGCAGTATTTT.

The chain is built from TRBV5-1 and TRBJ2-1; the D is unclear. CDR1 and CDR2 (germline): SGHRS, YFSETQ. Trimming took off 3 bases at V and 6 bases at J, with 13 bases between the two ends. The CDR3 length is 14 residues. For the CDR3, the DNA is TGCGCCAGCAGCTCCTTGGCATCCAGCAATGAGCAGTTCTTC. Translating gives CASSSLASSNEQFF.

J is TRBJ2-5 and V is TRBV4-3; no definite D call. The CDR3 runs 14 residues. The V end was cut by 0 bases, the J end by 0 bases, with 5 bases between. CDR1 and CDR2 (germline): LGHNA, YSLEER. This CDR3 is CASSQDTNQETQYF. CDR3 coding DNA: TGCGCCAGCAGCCAAGATACAAACCAAGAGACCCAGTACTTC.

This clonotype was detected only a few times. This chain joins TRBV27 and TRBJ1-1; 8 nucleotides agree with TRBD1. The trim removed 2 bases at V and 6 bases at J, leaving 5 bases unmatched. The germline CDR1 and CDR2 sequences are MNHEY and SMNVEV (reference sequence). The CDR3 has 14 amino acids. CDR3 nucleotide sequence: TGTGCCAGCAGTTTACGGGACAGGCAGGCTGAAGCTTTCTTT. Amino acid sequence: CASSLRDRQAEAFF.

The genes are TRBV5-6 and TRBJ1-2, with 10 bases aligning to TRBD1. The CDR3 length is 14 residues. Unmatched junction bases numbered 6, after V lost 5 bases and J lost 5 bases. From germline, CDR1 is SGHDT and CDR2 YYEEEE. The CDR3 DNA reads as TGTGCCAGCAGTAGACAGGGGGCGCGGTATGGCTACACCTTC. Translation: CASSRQGARYGYTF.

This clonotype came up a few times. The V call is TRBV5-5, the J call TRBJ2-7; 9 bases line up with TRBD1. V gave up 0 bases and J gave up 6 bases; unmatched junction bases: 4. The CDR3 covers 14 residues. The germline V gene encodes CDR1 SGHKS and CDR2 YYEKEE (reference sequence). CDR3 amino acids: CASSLVDRGPEQYF. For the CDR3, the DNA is TGTGCCAGCAGCTTGGTGGACAGGGGACCCGAGCAGTACTTC.

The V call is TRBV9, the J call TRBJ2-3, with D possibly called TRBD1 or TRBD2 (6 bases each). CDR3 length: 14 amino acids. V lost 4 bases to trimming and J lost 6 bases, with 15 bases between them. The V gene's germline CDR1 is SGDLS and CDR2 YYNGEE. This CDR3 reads CASSLTGAGDTQYF. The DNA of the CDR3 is TGTGCCAGCAGCCTCACGGGGGCGGGGGATACGCAGTATTTT.

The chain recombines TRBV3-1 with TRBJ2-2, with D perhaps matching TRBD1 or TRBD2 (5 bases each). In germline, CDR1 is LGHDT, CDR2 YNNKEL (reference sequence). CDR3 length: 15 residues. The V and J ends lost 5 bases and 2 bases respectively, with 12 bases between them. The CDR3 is CASSSRDGNTGELFF. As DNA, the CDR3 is TGTGCCAGCAGCTCCCGGGACGGTAACACCGGGGAGCTGTTTTTT.

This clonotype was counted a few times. The DNA for the CDR3 is TGTGCCAGCAGCGCCACAGGGGTTACGAGCTCCTACAATGAGCAGTTCTTC. This sequence encodes CASSATGVTSSYNEQFF. The chain uses TRBV9 and TRBJ2-1; the match to TRBD1 covers 7 bases. CDR3 length: 17 amino acids. The junction had 9 bases not matched to a gene; V was cut back by 3 bases and J by 0 bases. Germline CDR1 and CDR2: SGDLS and YYNGEE.

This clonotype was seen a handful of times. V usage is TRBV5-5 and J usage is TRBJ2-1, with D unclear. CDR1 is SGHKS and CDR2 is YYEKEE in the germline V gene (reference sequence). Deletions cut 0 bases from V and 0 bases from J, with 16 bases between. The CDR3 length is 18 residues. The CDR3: CASSLVLSFLSSYNEQFF. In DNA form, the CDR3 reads TGTGCCAGCAGCTTGGTGCTCTCGTTCCTTAGCTCCTACAATGAGCAGTTCTTC.

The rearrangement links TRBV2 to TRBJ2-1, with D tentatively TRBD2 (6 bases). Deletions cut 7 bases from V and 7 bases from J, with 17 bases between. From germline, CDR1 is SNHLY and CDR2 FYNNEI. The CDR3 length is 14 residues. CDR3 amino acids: CASKGGRLGNEQFF. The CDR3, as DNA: TGTGCCAGCAAGGGAGGCCGCCTGGGGAATGAGCAGTTCTTC.

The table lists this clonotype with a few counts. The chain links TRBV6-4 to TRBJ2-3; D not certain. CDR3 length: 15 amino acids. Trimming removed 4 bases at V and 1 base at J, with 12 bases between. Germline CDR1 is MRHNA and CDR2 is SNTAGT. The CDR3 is CASSAGRKGTDTQYF. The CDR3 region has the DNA TGTGCCAGCAGTGCCGGGCGGAAGGGCACAGATACGCAGTATTTT.

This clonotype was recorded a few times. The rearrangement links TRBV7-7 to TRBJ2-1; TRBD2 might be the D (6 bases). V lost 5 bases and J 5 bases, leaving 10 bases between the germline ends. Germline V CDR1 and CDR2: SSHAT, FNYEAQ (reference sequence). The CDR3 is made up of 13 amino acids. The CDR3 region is CASSAGGDNEQFF. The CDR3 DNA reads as TGTGCCAGCAGCGCCGGCGGGGACAATGAGCAGTTCTTC.